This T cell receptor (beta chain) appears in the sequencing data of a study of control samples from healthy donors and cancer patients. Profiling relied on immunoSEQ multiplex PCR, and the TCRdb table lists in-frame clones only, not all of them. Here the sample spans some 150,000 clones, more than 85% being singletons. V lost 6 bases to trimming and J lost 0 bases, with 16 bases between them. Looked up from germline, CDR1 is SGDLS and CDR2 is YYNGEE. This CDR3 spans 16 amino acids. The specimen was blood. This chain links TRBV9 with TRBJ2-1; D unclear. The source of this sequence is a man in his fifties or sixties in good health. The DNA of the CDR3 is TGTGCCAGCACCCCCTATGAACTAAGCTCCTACAATGAGCAGTTCTTC. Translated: CASTPYELSSYNEQFF. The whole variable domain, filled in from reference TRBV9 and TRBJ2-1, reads DSGVTQTPKHLITATGQRVTLRCSPRSGDLSVYWYQQSLDQGLQFLIQYYNGEERAKGNILERFSAQQFPDLHSELNLSSLELGDSALYFCASTPYELSSYNEQFFGPGTRLTVL.